Listed here are 19 T cell receptor beta chains from one sample, sequenced in a study of cytotoxic CD8 clonotypes in ibrutinib-treated CLL. TCRdb's table, derived via immunoSEQ multiplex PCR, lists solely in-frame clones and lacks some. The sample yields approximately 150,000 clones, approximately 80% seen once. The sample here was PBMCs, taken after 24 months of ibrutinib treatment. These receptors came from a human donor with chronic lymphocytic leukemia.

This clone turned up a few times. J is TRBJ1-2 and V is TRBV29-1; 7 bases match TRBD1. Germline V gives CDR1 SQVTM, CDR2 ANQGSEA. The CDR3 runs to 12 residues. J gave up 8 bases and V 7 bases, and 10 bases lay outside the gene matches. CDR3 sequence reads: CSGGTEENGYTF. The DNA of the CDR3 is TGCAGCGGAGGGACAGAAGAGAACGGCTACACCTTC.

V gene TRBV11-2 combines with J gene TRBJ2-7; perhaps TRBD2 as D (7 bases). The germline V gene encodes CDR1 SGHAT and CDR2 FQNNGV. Between the trimmed V and J ends, which lost 5 bases and 0 bases, there was a span of 17 bases. This CDR3 is 16 amino acids long. CDR3 in DNA: TGTGCCAGCAGCCCACAGGGCGGGGGCCCCTCCTACGAGCAGTACTTC. It yields the protein CASSPQGGGPSYEQYF.

The chain has TRBV28 and TRBJ2-1; 8 nucleotides line up with TRBD2. CDR1 is MDHEN, CDR2 SYDVKM, per germline. CDR3 size: 16 residues. V shed 6 bases and J 4 bases; nucleotides not matched to a gene: 11. Here the CDR3 DNA reads TGTGCCAGCAGCCCCTCGCTAGCGGGTAAATACAATGAGCAGTTCTTC. The encoded protein is CASSPSLAGKYNEQFF.

This chain joins TRBV28 and TRBJ2-7, with D uncertain. The CDR3 sequence is 12 residues long. Trimming shortened V by 6 bases and J by 4 bases, and 10 bases separated the two germline ends. Per the germline V gene, CDR1 is MDHEN and CDR2 is SYDVKM. Here the CDR3 reads CASRSEPYEQYF. CDR3 sequence (DNA): TGTGCCAGCAGGAGTGAACCTTACGAGCAGTACTTC.

This clone occurred once. This chain links TRBV2 with TRBJ2-7; 11 nucleotides agree with TRBD1. The length of the CDR3 is 15 residues. J gave up 3 bases and V 3 bases, and 4 bases lay outside the gene matches. Germline CDR1 reads SNHLY; CDR2 reads FYNNEI. DNA of the CDR3: TGTGCCAGCAGTGAGCACGGGACAGGGGGCTACGAGCAGTACTTC. It specifies CASSEHGTGGYEQYF.

The chain couples TRBV7-9 to TRBJ1-2; D is perhaps TRBD1 (5 bases). The ends were cut back, 2 bases at V and 2 bases at J, with 12 bases in the middle. The CDR3 runs 15 residues. The V gene's germline CDR1 is SEHNR and CDR2 FQNEAQ (reference sequence). The CDR3 loop reads CASSLSAGTNYGYTF. The DNA of the CDR3 is TGTGCCAGCAGCTTATCCGCAGGGACGAACTATGGCTACACCTTC.

The rearrangement uses TRBV6-5 and TRBJ1-6; tentative D call: TRBD1 (5 bases). Trimming removed 4 bases from V and 6 bases from J, with 16 bases in between. Germline CDR1 and CDR2: MNHEY and SVGAGI. The CDR3 is 16 amino acids. CDR3 in amino acids: CASSFRGPAANSPLHF. In DNA, the CDR3 is TGTGCCAGCAGTTTCCGGGGCCCCGCGGCTAATTCACCCCTCCACTTT.

This rearrangement joins TRBV5-1 to TRBJ2-2; TRBD2 aligns across 10 bases. Germline CDR1 reads SGHRS; CDR2 reads YFSETQ. The V segment lost 0 bases and the J segment 0 bases; nucleotides outside the gene matches: 5. There are 18 residues in the CDR3. In DNA form, the CDR3 reads TGCGCCAGCAGCTTGGCTTCTAGCGGGAGATCGAACACCGGGGAGCTGTTTTTT. Protein sequence: CASSLASSGRSNTGELFF.

This clone is a singleton in its sample. This chain connects TRBV28 to TRBJ1-2; no clear D. Deletions cut 2 bases from V and 5 bases from J, with 21 bases between. The CDR3 spans 17 residues. The germline CDR1 and CDR2 sequences are MDHEN and SYDVKM. The DNA of the CDR3 is TGTGCCAGCAGTTTAGGAGCGAGCGGAAATACACAATATGGCTACACCTTC. Amino acid sequence: CASSLGASGNTQYGYTF.

J is TRBJ1-1 and V is TRBV7-2; 8 bases align to TRBD1. The CDR3 has 16 amino acids. From germline, CDR1 is SGHTA and CDR2 FQGNSA. The ends lost 5 bases at V and 4 bases at J; junction bases unmatched: 12. The CDR3 DNA follows: TGTGCCAGCAGCACTAGACAGGGGCGAGTAGGCACTGAAGCTTTCTTT. This sequence encodes CASSTRQGRVGTEAFF.

The J gene is TRBJ2-5, the V gene TRBV10-2; D remains ambiguous. CDR1 and CDR2 from the germline V gene are WSHSY and SAAADI. The V gene lost 8 bases and the J gene lost 4 bases, with 17 bases spanning the gap. This CDR3 has 14 amino acids. The CDR3 nucleotides are TGCGCCAGCCCCACCCGGGCCAGAGGAGAGACCCAGTACTTC. This gives the protein CASPTRARGETQYF.

The rearrangement links TRBV30 to TRBJ1-6; TRBD1 matches at 7 bases. CDR1 and CDR2 from the germline V gene are GTSNPN and SVGIG (reference sequence). The V gene end was trimmed by 0 bases and the J gene end by 4 bases; junction bases not matched to a gene: 3. The CDR3 is 15 amino acids. CDR3 in amino acids: CAWSVGTEYNSPLHF. The CDR3 coding sequence is TGTGCCTGGAGTGTCGGGACAGAGTATAATTCACCCCTCCACTTT.

The gene calls are TRBV5-4 and TRBJ2-5; 7 bases fit TRBD2. The V segment lost 2 bases and the J segment 4 bases; nucleotides outside the gene matches: 11. The CDR3 sequence is 16 residues long. Germline V gene sequence: CDR1 SGHNT, CDR2 YYREEE (reference sequence). The CDR3 reads CASSFKEETSRETQYF. In nucleotides, the CDR3 is TGTGCCAGCAGCTTCAAGGAGGAGACTAGCAGAGAGACCCAGTACTTC.

The chain couples TRBV4-1 to TRBJ1-2, with TRBD1 as a possible D gene (6 bases). Germline assignment: CDR1 MGHRA and CDR2 YSYEKL. Trimming left V 7 bases short and J 8 bases short, with 23 bases between. The CDR3 sequence is 15 residues long. The CDR3 DNA follows: TGCGCCAGCACCTATCCAGGGGAAGGGTACGTCGGCTACACCTTC. It codes for CASTYPGEGYVGYTF.

The chain uses TRBV5-1 and TRBJ2-3; 7 bases map to TRBD2. The CDR3 runs to 15 residues. J gave up 3 bases and V 0 bases, and 4 bases lay outside the gene matches. Germline assignment: CDR1 SGHRS and CDR2 YFSETQ. CDR3 bases: TGCGCCAGCAGCTTGGTTTCGGGGGGAACAGATACGCAGTATTTT. Its translation: CASSLVSGGTDTQYF.

This clone is a singleton in its sample. This rearrangement joins TRBV11-1 to TRBJ2-7; D possibly matches TRBD1 or TRBD2 (5 bases each). The CDR3 covers 15 residues. Germline V gives CDR1 SGHAT, CDR2 FQDESV (reference sequence). V was clipped by 5 bases and J by 0 bases, with 14 bases between them. Here the CDR3 reads CASSPRDRSSYEQYF. The DNA for the CDR3 is TGTGCCAGCAGCCCCCGGGACCGGAGCTCCTACGAGCAGTACTTC.

This chain links TRBV4-1 with TRBJ1-6, with D hard to call. CDR1 and CDR2 from the germline V gene are MGHRA and YSYEKL. CDR3 length: 17 amino acids. V lost 0 bases and J lost 6, with 15 bases in between. CDR3 sequence reads: CASSQDKVAFFNSPLHF. In DNA, the CDR3 is TGCGCCAGCAGCCAAGATAAAGTGGCATTCTTTAATTCACCCCTCCACTTT.

The CDR3 protein is CASSIDSSSGNTIYF. In nucleotides, the CDR3 is TGTGCCAGTAGTATAGACAGCAGCTCTGGAAACACCATATATTTT. V gene TRBV19 combines with J gene TRBJ1-3; D remains unclear. There are 15 residues in the CDR3. V lost 0 bases and J lost 0, with 6 bases in between. Per germline, CDR1 LNHDA and CDR2 SQIVND (reference sequence).

This clone has a handful of counts. This same CDR3 is encoded by further DNA sequences in the sample. The chain is built from TRBV12-5 and TRBJ1-1; no clear D gene. Germline V gives CDR1 LGHNT, CDR2 FRNRAP. The CDR3 covers 11 residues. The V end was cut by 3 bases, the J end by 4 bases, with 3 bases between. CDR3 coding DNA: TGTGCTAGTGGTTTTGGCACTGAAGCTTTCTTT. This translates into CASGFGTEAFF.